The 28 T cell receptor beta chains below were found in one sample sequenced in a study of T cells expressing NK-cell markers. From its re-call of the 5' RACE reads, TCRdb lists each CDR3 protein once, without DNA. This table holds more than 400,000 distinct CDR3 sequences. The specimen was blood T cells: a sorted CD56 or NKG2C T cell subset, CD4+ or CD8+ T cells, or bulk PBMC T cells (not recorded which). The source of these receptors is a woman aged 18-70 years in good health.

The chain carries TRBV6-5 and TRBJ2-3. The germline gives CDR1 MNHEY, CDR2 SVGAGI. CDR3 length: 13 residues. CDR3 residues: CASSYTISDTQYF.

V usage is TRBV27 and J usage is TRBJ2-1; there is no DNA to check the TCRdb D call of TRBD2. This CDR3 region has 16 residues. In germline, CDR1 is MNHEY, CDR2 SMNVEV (reference sequence). The CDR3 region is CASSLSLAEIYNEQFF.

The rearrangement joins TRBV30 to TRBJ2-7. CDR3 length: 14 amino acids. CDR1 and CDR2 (germline): GTSNPN, SVGIG (reference sequence). CDR3 sequence reads: CAWNPYGASHEQYF.

V and J are TRBV20-1 and TRBJ2-7; TCRdb calls TRBD2, which cannot be checked without DNA. CDR1 is DFQATT and CDR2 is SNEGSKA in the germline V gene (reference sequence). This CDR3 is built from 12 residues. CDR3 sequence: CAPAGGPYEQYF.

The rearrangement uses TRBV12-3 or TRBV12-4 and TRBJ1-2; TCRdb's D call, TRBD1, is unchecked because there is no DNA. This CDR3 region has 18 residues. This chain's CDR3 is CASSRQVATFLANYGYTF.

CDR3 sequence: CSAQAGVLNEQFF. This chain links TRBV20-1 with TRBJ2-1; TCRdb outputs TRBD1, but without DNA this stays unchecked. The CDR3 runs 13 residues. CDR1 is DFQATT and CDR2 is SNEGSKA in the germline V gene (reference sequence).

V and J are TRBV20-1 and TRBJ2-7; TCRdb names TRBD2, which stays unverified in the absence of DNA. Per the germline V gene, CDR1 is DFQATT and CDR2 is SNEGSKA (reference sequence). The CDR3 spans 15 residues. This CDR3 is CSARTTSGSIYEQYF.

The chain has TRBV7-2 and TRBJ2-1; the D gene TCRdb calls, TRBD2, cannot be checked with no DNA. Per germline, CDR1 SGHTA and CDR2 FQGNSA. CDR3 length equals 12 residues. The chain's CDR3 is CASSFGTLRQFF.

The chain uses TRBV5-6 and TRBJ2-1; checking the TCRdb D call of TRBD1 is not possible without DNA. The germline gives CDR1 SGHDT, CDR2 YYEEEE. The CDR3 has 15 residues. The CDR3 is CASSKDSYSYNEQFF.

The CDR3 is CSARRLSGPTYEQYF. The chain couples TRBV20-1 to TRBJ2-7. CDR3 length: 15 amino acids. The V gene's germline CDR1 is DFQATT and CDR2 SNEGSKA (reference sequence).

CDR3 protein: CASSLSRDTGELFF. The V call is TRBV27, the J call TRBJ2-2. This CDR3 has 14 residues. The germline CDR1 and CDR2 sequences are MNHEY and SMNVEV (reference sequence).

The chain employs TRBV11-1 and TRBJ1-1; TCRdb names TRBD1, which stays unverified in the absence of DNA. The CDR3 has 13 amino acids. Germline values: CDR1 SGHAT, CDR2 FQDESV (reference sequence). CDR3 sequence reads: CASRRTGGIEAFF.

The chain carries TRBV25-1 and TRBJ2-3. Germline CDR1 reads MGHDK; CDR2 reads SYGVNS. The CDR3 sequence is 16 residues long. The CDR3 loop is CASSEQDGRFYDTQYF.

The V gene is TRBV20-1, the J gene TRBJ2-4; the TCRdb call, TRBD2, lacks DNA for checking. This CDR3 spans 13 amino acids. Germline values: CDR1 DFQATT, CDR2 SNEGSKA (reference sequence). The CDR3 is CSAAPGLDDIQYF.

This chain connects TRBV7-9 to TRBJ2-1. The CDR3 covers 15 residues. Looked up from germline, CDR1 is SEHNR and CDR2 is FQNEAQ (reference sequence). The CDR3 loop is CASSLVNGDNNEQFF.

The genes are TRBV7-9 and TRBJ1-1; TCRdb lists TRBD1, though no DNA is available to test this call. This CDR3 comprises 17 residues. The germline gives CDR1 SEHNR, CDR2 FQNEAQ (reference sequence). CDR3 sequence reads: CASSWGPGQGEGTEAFF.

J is TRBJ2-1 and V is TRBV28; there is no DNA to check the TCRdb D call of TRBD1. The CDR3 is 11 amino acids. CDR1 and CDR2 (germline): MDHEN, SYDVKM. CDR3 sequence reads: CASIKGNEQFF.

The genes are TRBV10-3 and TRBJ1-1; the D call of TRBD1 rests on TCRdb alone, since no DNA is present to check it. The V gene's germline CDR1 is ENHRY and CDR2 SYGVKD. The CDR3 sequence is 14 residues long. CDR3 in amino acids: CAISDQGGNTEAFF.

This chain uses TRBV18 with TRBJ1-1; TCRdb reports TRBD1, a call that lacks DNA to check it against. This CDR3 contains 14 residues. Germline V CDR1 and CDR2: KGHSH, LQKENI. CDR3 protein: CASSGRRGLAEAFF.

This chain joins TRBV29-1 and TRBJ2-1; TCRdb gives TRBD2 as the D gene, but with no DNA this cannot be confirmed. The CDR3 length is 15 residues. CDR1 and CDR2 from the germline V gene are SQVTM and ANQGSEA. The CDR3 sequence is CSVGGLAGAYNEQFF.

The rearrangement joins TRBV5-1 to TRBJ1-3; the D gene TCRdb calls, TRBD1, cannot be checked with no DNA. Germline-derived CDR1 and CDR2 are SGHRS and YFSETQ. The CDR3 has 13 residues. CDR3 protein: CASTPGSGNTIYF. The whole variable domain, filled in from reference TRBV5-1 and TRBJ1-3, reads KAGVTQTPRYLIKTRGQQVTLSCSPISGHRSVSWYQQTPGQGLQFLFEYFSETQRNKGNFPGRFSGRQFSNSRSEMNVSTLELGDSALYLCASTPGSGNTIYFGEGSWLTVV.

The CDR3 loop is CASSQEGGGQETQYF. The genes are TRBV4-3 and TRBJ2-5; lacking DNA, the TRBD2 call made by TCRdb goes unchecked. From germline, CDR1 is LGHNA and CDR2 YSLEER. The CDR3 contains 15 residues.

The chain links TRBV6-5 to TRBJ2-7. The CDR3 is made up of 15 amino acids. Germline CDR1 is MNHEY and CDR2 is SVGAGI. CDR3 residues: CASSYSAGLSYEQYF.

This chain connects TRBV5-1 to TRBJ2-2; checking the TCRdb D call of TRBD2 is not possible without DNA. CDR3 length: 19 residues. Germline V gives CDR1 SGHRS, CDR2 YFSETQ. CDR3 amino acids: CASSQTGTSGSFDTGELFF.

The V call is TRBV18, the J call TRBJ1-5; there is no DNA to check the TCRdb D call of TRBD1. The CDR3 has 16 amino acids. CDR1 KGHSH and CDR2 LQKENI come from the germline V gene. The CDR3 loop is CASSATAFGSNQPQHF.

The gene calls are TRBV19 and TRBJ2-1. Germline values: CDR1 LNHDA, CDR2 SQIVND (reference sequence). This CDR3 has 14 amino acids. The CDR3 here is CASSNSGPYNEQFF.

This chain joins TRBV18 and TRBJ1-1; the D call from TCRdb, TRBD1, cannot be confirmed without DNA. The CDR3 consists of 13 residues. Per the germline V gene, CDR1 is KGHSH and CDR2 is LQKENI. This chain's CDR3 is CASSQYRGTEAFF. The whole variable domain, remainder taken from reference TRBV18 and TRBJ1-1, is NAGVMQNPRHLVRRRGQEARLRCSPMKGHSHVYWYRQLPEEGLKFMVYLQKENIIDESGMPKERFSAEFPKEGPSILRIQQVVRGDSAAYFCASSQYRGTEAFFGQGTRLTVV.

The gene calls are TRBV28 and TRBJ1-2. Germline V CDR1 and CDR2: MDHEN, SYDVKM. CDR3 length: 16 residues. The CDR3 is CASSPRRAAANYGYTF.